This paragraph reports one T cell receptor (beta chain). Its antigen is not known. Researchers ran the PCR with 60 Vbeta and 13 Jbeta primers. The data were produced by immunoSEQ multiplex PCR, yet TCRdb's version contains in-frame clones alone and is incomplete. The data contain approximately 160,000 clones, 68% of them singletons. The sample originates from a study of cytomegalovirus exposure and HLA in healthy donors. Study-level points and caveats: Per a prior analysis, the majority of TCR beta V segments were productive roughly 90% or roughly 30% of the time.

V lost 5 bases and J lost 3, with 13 bases in between. CDR3 length: 14 amino acids. The germline V gene encodes CDR1 MNHEY and CDR2 SMNVEV (reference sequence). The sequence came from a man between 45 and 60 years old in good health and CMV-seronegative. Sequencing was done on a sample of PBMCs. This chain connects TRBV27 to TRBJ2-5; D is possibly TRBD1 (5 bases). This CDR3 is CASSTRGREETQYF. The CDR3, as DNA: TGTGCCAGCAGTACCCGAGGCAGGGAAGAGACCCAGTACTTC.